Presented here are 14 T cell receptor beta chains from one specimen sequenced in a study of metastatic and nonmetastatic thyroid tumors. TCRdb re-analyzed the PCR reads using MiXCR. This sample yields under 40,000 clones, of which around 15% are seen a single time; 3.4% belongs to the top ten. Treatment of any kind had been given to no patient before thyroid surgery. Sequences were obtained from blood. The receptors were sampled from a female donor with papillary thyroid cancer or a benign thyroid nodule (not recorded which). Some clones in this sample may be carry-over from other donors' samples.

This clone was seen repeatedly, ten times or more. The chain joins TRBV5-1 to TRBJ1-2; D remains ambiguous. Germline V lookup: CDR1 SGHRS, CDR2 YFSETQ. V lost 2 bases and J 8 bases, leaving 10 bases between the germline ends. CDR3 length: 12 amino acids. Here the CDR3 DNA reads TGCGCCAGCAGCTTAGGAGACGTCGGCTACACCTTC. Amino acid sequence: CASSLGDVGYTF.

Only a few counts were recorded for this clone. The CDR3 here is CASSEGWYNYEQYF. The CDR3 DNA sequence: TGTGCCAGCAGTGAAGGTTGGTACAACTACGAGCAGTACTTC. The J gene is TRBJ2-7, the V gene TRBV6-1; no firm D call. Per the germline V gene, CDR1 is MNHNS and CDR2 is SASEGT. The CDR3 spans 14 residues. The V and J ends lost 1 base and 3 bases respectively, with 10 bases between them.

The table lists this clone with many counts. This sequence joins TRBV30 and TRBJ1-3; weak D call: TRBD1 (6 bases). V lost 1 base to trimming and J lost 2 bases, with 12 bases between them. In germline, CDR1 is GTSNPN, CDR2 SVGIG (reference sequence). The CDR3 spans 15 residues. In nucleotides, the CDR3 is TGTGCCTGGAGTGGGGCCGGGACACCTGGAAACACCATATATTTT. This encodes CAWSGAGTPGNTIYF.

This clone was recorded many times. CDR3 amino acids: CASSLGSGGLMNTEAFF. CDR3 nucleotide sequence: TGTGCCAGCAGCTTAGGGTCAGGGGGCCTCATGAACACTGAAGCTTTCTTT. The chain employs TRBV7-8 and TRBJ1-1; 8 bases fit TRBD1. Germline CDR1 SGHVS, CDR2 FQNEAQ. The V and J ends lost 1 base and 0 bases, in that order; junction bases with no gene match: 7. This CDR3 has 17 residues.

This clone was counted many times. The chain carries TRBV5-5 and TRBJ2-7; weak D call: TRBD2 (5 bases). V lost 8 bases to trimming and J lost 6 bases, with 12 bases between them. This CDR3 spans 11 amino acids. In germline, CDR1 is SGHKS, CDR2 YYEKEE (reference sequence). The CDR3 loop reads CARKSRGEQYF. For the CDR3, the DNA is TGTGCCAGGAAGAGCCGGGGCGAGCAGTACTTC.

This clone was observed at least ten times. The CDR3 loop reads CASSPTSDTDTQYF. CDR3 DNA sequence: TGTGCCAGCAGCCCCACTTCGGACACAGATACGCAGTATTTT. The chain employs TRBV6-4 and TRBJ2-3, with no clear D. CDR3 length: 14 amino acids. Trimming took off 6 bases at V and 2 bases at J, with 12 bases between the two ends. CDR1 is MRHNA, CDR2 SNTAGT, per germline.

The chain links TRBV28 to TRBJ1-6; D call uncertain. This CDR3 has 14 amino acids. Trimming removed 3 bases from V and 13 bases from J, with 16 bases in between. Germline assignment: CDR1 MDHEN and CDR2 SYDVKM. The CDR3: CASSFGQRFSPLHF. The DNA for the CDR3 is TGTGCCAGCAGTTTCGGTCAGCGATTCTCGCCCCTCCACTTT.

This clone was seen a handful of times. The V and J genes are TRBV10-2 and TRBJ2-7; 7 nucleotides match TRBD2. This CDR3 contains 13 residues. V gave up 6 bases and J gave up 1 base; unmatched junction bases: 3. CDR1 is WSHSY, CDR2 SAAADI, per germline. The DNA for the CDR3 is TGCGCCAGCAGGGCCGGGAGGTCCTACGAGCAGTACTTC. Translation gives CASRAGRSYEQYF.

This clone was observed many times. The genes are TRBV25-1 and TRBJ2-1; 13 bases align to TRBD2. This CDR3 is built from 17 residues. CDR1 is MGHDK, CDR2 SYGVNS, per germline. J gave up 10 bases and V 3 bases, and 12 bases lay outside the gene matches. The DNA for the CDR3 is TGTGCCAGCAGTGAGATCCGATCGCCGGGACTAGCGGGGGAGCAGTTCTTC. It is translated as CASSEIRSPGLAGEQFF.

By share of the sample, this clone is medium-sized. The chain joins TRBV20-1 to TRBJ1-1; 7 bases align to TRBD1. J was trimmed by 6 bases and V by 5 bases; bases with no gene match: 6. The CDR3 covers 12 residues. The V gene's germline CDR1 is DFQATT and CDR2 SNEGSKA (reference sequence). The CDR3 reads CSASQGDAEAFF. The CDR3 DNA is TGCAGTGCTTCCCAGGGGGACGCTGAAGCTTTCTTT.

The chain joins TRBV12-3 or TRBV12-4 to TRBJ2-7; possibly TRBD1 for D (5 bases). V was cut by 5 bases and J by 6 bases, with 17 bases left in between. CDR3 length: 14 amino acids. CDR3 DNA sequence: TGTGCCAGCAGTACCTTGACAGTCTTCCGCGAGCAGTACTTC. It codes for CASSTLTVFREQYF.

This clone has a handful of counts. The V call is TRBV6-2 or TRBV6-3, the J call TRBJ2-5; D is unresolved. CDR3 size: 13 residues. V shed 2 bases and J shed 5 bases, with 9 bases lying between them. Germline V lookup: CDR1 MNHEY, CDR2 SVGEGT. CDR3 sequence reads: CASSYEVGETQYF. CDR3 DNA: TGTGCCAGCAGTTACGAGGTTGGGGAGACCCAGTACTTC.

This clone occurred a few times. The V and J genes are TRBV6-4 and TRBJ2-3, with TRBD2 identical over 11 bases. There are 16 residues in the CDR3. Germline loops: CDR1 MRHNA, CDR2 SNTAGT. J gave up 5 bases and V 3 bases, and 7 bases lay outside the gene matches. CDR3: CASSESGTSGKDTQYF. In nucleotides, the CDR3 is TGTGCCAGCAGTGAATCCGGGACTAGCGGCAAAGATACGCAGTATTTT.

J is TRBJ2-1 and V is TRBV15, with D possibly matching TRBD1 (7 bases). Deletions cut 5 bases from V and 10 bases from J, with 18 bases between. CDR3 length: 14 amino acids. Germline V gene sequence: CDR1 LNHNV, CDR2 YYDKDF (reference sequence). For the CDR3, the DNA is TGTGCCACCAGCCCAGGGGGGTCGACAGGCGAGCAGTTCTTC. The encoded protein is CATSPGGSTGEQFF.